Shown below are 29 T cell receptor beta chains from a single sample sequenced in a study of beta chain features in type 1 diabetes. Their antigens are not known. Reverse transcribing all isolated RNA meant expressed TCRB transcripts were sequenced. TCRdb's table, derived via immunoSEQ multiplex PCR, lists solely in-frame clones and lacks some. The profile shows roughly 150,000 clones, around 9% of them singletons. Study outcomes and limitations: TCRB CDR3s from Type 1 diabetes patients were moderately but significantly shorter in all four CD4+ subsets.

Material: central memory CD4+ T cells from blood. The receptor set was obtained from a woman aged 30 to 39 with type 1 diabetes.

This clone showed up just a few times. This rearrangement joins TRBV5-4 to TRBJ2-2; TRBD1 aligns across 11 bases. J was trimmed by 6 bases and V by 4 bases; bases with no gene match: 8. The CDR3 spans 16 residues. CDR1 is SGHNT, CDR2 YYREEE, per germline (reference sequence). The CDR3 DNA follows: TGTGCCAGCAGCGGAGGACAGGGGGCTACATCCGGGGAGCTGTTTTTT. Protein: CASSGGQGATSGELFF.

The rearrangement uses TRBV28 and TRBJ1-4, with D perhaps TRBD1 (6 bases). The CDR3 length is 15 residues. CDR1 is MDHEN and CDR2 is SYDVKM in the germline V gene. V was clipped by 3 bases and J by 7 bases, with 15 bases between them. The CDR3 DNA reads as TGTGCCAGCAGTTTTCTCGCTCAGGGGAGTGAAAAACTGTTTTTT. It yields the protein CASSFLAQGSEKLFF.

This clone was picked up a small number of times. V and J are TRBV11-2 and TRBJ2-3, with 8 bases that match TRBD2. The V gene end was trimmed by 2 bases and the J gene end by 6 bases; junction bases not matched to a gene: 10. Germline loops: CDR1 SGHAT, CDR2 FQNNGV. The CDR3 has 16 residues. In nucleotides, the CDR3 is TGTGCCAGCAGCTTATTTTCTAGCGGGCGGTTTGATACGCAGTATTTT. This encodes CASSLFSSGRFDTQYF.

This clone turned up a few times. The gene calls are TRBV28 and TRBJ2-1, with 16 bases lining up with TRBD2. This CDR3 has 16 amino acids. V lost 5 bases, J lost 6 bases, and 4 bases stayed unmatched. Per the germline V gene, CDR1 is MDHEN and CDR2 is SYDVKM. CDR3 amino acids: CASSPGTSGRANEQFF. The CDR3 DNA follows: TGTGCCAGCAGTCCCGGGACTAGCGGGAGGGCCAATGAGCAGTTCTTC.

The chain joins TRBV28 to TRBJ2-5; TRBD1 agrees at 7 bases. V lost 4 bases to trimming and J lost 2 bases; unmatched junction nucleotides: 4. Germline CDR1 reads MDHEN; CDR2 reads SYDVKM. The CDR3 loop spans 14 amino acids. The CDR3 DNA is TGTGCCAGCAGTTCATGGGACAGTCAAGAGACCCAGTACTTC. Its translation: CASSSWDSQETQYF.

The gene calls are TRBV28 and TRBJ1-1; D not resolved. V shed 4 bases and J shed 9 bases, with 9 bases lying between them. Germline V CDR1 and CDR2: MDHEN, SYDVKM. The length of the CDR3 is 11 residues. The DNA for the CDR3 is TGTGCCAGCAGTTCCGCAGGAAAAGCTTTCTTT. Translating it yields CASSSAGKAFF.

J is TRBJ2-7 and V is TRBV18; the D is unclear. V lost 6 bases to trimming and J lost 0 bases, with 9 bases between them. The germline V gene has CDR1 KGHSH and CDR2 LQKENI. This CDR3 has 13 residues. The DNA for the CDR3 is TGTGCCAGCTCCCCGACAACCTCCTACGAGCAGTACTTC. This translates into CASSPTTSYEQYF.

In this sample, this clone turned up a few times. CDR3 residues: CASSQDLSSYNEQFF. CDR3 bases: TGCGCCAGCAGCCAAGATTTATCCTCCTACAATGAGCAGTTCTTC. This chain connects TRBV4-1 to TRBJ2-1; D is uncertain. Deletions cut 0 bases from V and 0 bases from J, with 6 bases between. CDR3 length equals 15 residues. Germline V gene lookup returns CDR1 MGHRA and CDR2 YSYEKL.

The chain uses TRBV5-4 and TRBJ2-6, with D perhaps matching TRBD1 (8 bases). The CDR3 loop spans 16 amino acids. CDR1 and CDR2 from the germline V gene are SGHNT and YYREEE (reference sequence). V lost 2 bases and J 5 bases, leaving 14 bases between the germline ends. CDR3 in DNA: TGTGCCAGCAGCTTACAGGGGGGGTCCCGGGCCAACGTCCTGACTTTC. This gives the protein CASSLQGGSRANVLTF.

V usage is TRBV5-1 and J usage is TRBJ2-7; TRBD2 aligns across 9 bases. J lost 1 base, V lost 0 bases, and 8 bases had no gene match. Germline V lookup: CDR1 SGHRS, CDR2 YFSETQ. CDR3 length equals 17 residues. CDR3 bases: TGCGCCAGCAGCTTGGCAATAGCGGGAGAAGGATCCTACGAGCAGTACTTC. Amino acids: CASSLAIAGEGSYEQYF.

This clone came up once. V usage is TRBV6-1 and J usage is TRBJ2-3; D is unresolved. The CDR3 consists of 12 residues. CDR1 is MNHNS, CDR2 SASEGT, per germline. V was cut by 5 bases and J by 3 bases, with 6 bases left in between. This CDR3 is CASSSLTDTQYF. The CDR3, as DNA: TGTGCCAGCAGTTCTCTAACAGATACGCAGTATTTT.

The sample holds a few counts of this clone. The V gene is TRBV11-3, the J gene TRBJ1-2; no clear D. Trimming cost V 4 bases and J 2 bases, with 8 bases left between them. Looked up from germline, CDR1 is SGHNT and CDR2 is YENEEA. The CDR3 is 13 amino acids. This chain's CDR3 is CASSSPRNYGYTF. In nucleotides, the CDR3 is TGTGCCAGCAGCTCCCCCCGGAACTATGGCTACACCTTC.

This clone was counted between two and nine times. The chain combines TRBV5-1 with TRBJ2-5; the D gene is possibly TRBD1 (5 bases). The germline CDR1 and CDR2 sequences are SGHRS and YFSETQ. The V and J ends lost 7 bases and 5 bases respectively, with 12 bases between them. This CDR3 is 12 amino acids long. As DNA, the CDR3 is TGCGCCAGCCGCGCAGGGCGGGAGACCCAGTACTTC. Amino acid sequence: CASRAGRETQYF.

A few counts support this clone. This rearrangement joins TRBV2 to TRBJ2-1; 7 bases fit TRBD2. In germline, CDR1 is SNHLY, CDR2 FYNNEI. This CDR3 is built from 15 residues. The CDR3, as DNA: TGTGTCTCAAAGAGGGGCGGGAGTGTCTACAATGAGCAGTTCTTC. It yields the protein CVSKRGGSVYNEQFF.

Only a few counts were recorded for this clone. The genes are TRBV28 and TRBJ1-2; D is possibly TRBD1 (6 bases). This CDR3 has 15 amino acids. Germline V gene data show CDR1 as MDHEN and CDR2 as SYDVKM. The V gene lost 6 bases and the J gene lost 3 bases, with 17 bases spanning the gap. The CDR3 DNA follows: TGTGCCAGCAGGTCCGCCACAGGGTTTGACTATGGCTACACCTTC. Protein product: CASRSATGFDYGYTF.

The chain joins TRBV5-6 to TRBJ2-2, with unresolved D. Germline assignment: CDR1 SGHDT and CDR2 YYEEEE. This CDR3 has 13 amino acids. Trimming took 5 bases from V and 5 from J, leaving 10 bases between them. In DNA form, the CDR3 reads TGTGCCAGCAGTTACTACCAGACCGGGGAGCTGTTTTTT. As protein: CASSYYQTGELFF.

The CDR3 DNA reads TGCAGCGTTGAAGAGGCAGGGATCTCCTACGAGCAGTACTTC. Translated: CSVEEAGISYEQYF. This chain joins TRBV29-1 and TRBJ2-7; tentative D call: TRBD1 (5 bases). Per the germline V gene, CDR1 is SQVTM and CDR2 is ANQGSEA. CDR3 length equals 14 residues. Trimming removed 0 bases from V and 0 bases from J, with 9 bases in between.

The V call is TRBV11-2, the J call TRBJ1-5, with D unclear. From germline, CDR1 is SGHAT and CDR2 FQNNGV. The CDR3 runs 12 residues. Between the trimmed V and J ends, which lost 4 bases and 5 bases, there was a span of 6 bases. CDR3 region: CASSSRDQPQHF. The DNA of the CDR3 is TGTGCCAGCAGCTCCCGGGATCAGCCCCAGCATTTT.

This clone appeared a few times. This rearrangement joins TRBV27 to TRBJ2-5; 9 positions match TRBD2. Germline V CDR1 and CDR2: MNHEY, SMNVEV (reference sequence). This CDR3 has 13 amino acids. V lost 6 bases to trimming and J lost 6 bases; unmatched junction nucleotides: 5. CDR3 region: CASSSGLAKTQYF. CDR3 sequence (DNA): TGTGCCAGCAGCTCCGGACTAGCGAAGACCCAGTACTTC.

This chain joins TRBV7-8 and TRBJ1-2; the D gene is possibly TRBD1 (5 bases). V was shortened by 2 bases and J by 4 bases, with 11 bases between the two germline ends. Germline V gives CDR1 SGHVS, CDR2 FQNEAQ. The length of the CDR3 is 14 residues. CDR3 residues: CASSLSRVSYGYTF. In DNA, the CDR3 is TGTGCCAGCAGCTTATCCAGGGTGAGCTATGGCTACACCTTC.

This clone occurred a few times. This sequence joins TRBV5-1 and TRBJ2-1; 10 nucleotides match TRBD2. With V trimmed by 4 bases and J by 7 bases, 8 bases remained unmatched. Germline V lookup: CDR1 SGHRS, CDR2 YFSETQ. The CDR3 runs to 15 residues. The CDR3 sequence: CASSTPSGSGNEQFF. The CDR3 DNA reads TGCGCCAGCAGCACCCCTAGCGGGAGTGGGAATGAGCAGTTCTTC.

In its sample, this clone was seen a few times. The rearrangement links TRBV4-2 to TRBJ2-7; 8 bases fit TRBD1. Trimming cost V 5 bases and J 5 bases; bases outside gene matches: 8. Germline V gene lookup returns CDR1 LGHNA and CDR2 YNFKEQ. This CDR3 region has 14 residues. CDR3 nucleotides: TGTGCCAGCAGCTTCACGACAGGGGATGACGAGCAGTACTTC. Residues: CASSFTTGDDEQYF.

The chain employs TRBV5-1 and TRBJ2-5; 7 positions agree with TRBD1. Per the germline V gene, CDR1 is SGHRS and CDR2 is YFSETQ. J lost 5 bases, V lost 0 bases, and 7 bases had no gene match. The CDR3 extends over 15 amino acids. The CDR3 reads CASSLEGGWAETQYF. CDR3 DNA sequence: TGCGCCAGCAGCTTGGAAGGGGGCTGGGCGGAGACCCAGTACTTC.

The chain couples TRBV27 to TRBJ2-6; no clear D. The CDR3 contains 14 residues. Trimming took off 8 bases at V and 0 bases at J, with 8 bases between the two ends. Germline CDR1 reads MNHEY; CDR2 reads SMNVEV (reference sequence). The CDR3 DNA sequence: TGTGCCAGCGGCAGACACTCTGGGGCCAACGTCCTGACTTTC. It yields the protein CASGRHSGANVLTF.

The chain recombines TRBV18 with TRBJ1-1; D possibly corresponds to TRBD1 (5 bases). The CDR3 contains 15 residues. With 6 bases removed from V and 11 bases from J, the gap between germline ends came to 25 bases. The germline V gene encodes CDR1 KGHSH and CDR2 LQKENI. The CDR3 sequence is CASSPIPGGREVAFF. CDR3 sequence (DNA): TGTGCCAGCTCCCCGATTCCCGGGGGTAGGGAGGTTGCTTTCTTT.

This clone has just a few counts. V usage is TRBV28 and J usage is TRBJ2-1, with D unclear. The CDR3 has 11 residues. In germline, CDR1 is MDHEN, CDR2 SYDVKM. V lost 6 bases to trimming and J lost 4 bases, with 4 bases between them. The chain's CDR3 is CASSLYNEQFF. CDR3 coding DNA: TGTGCCAGCAGCTTGTACAATGAGCAGTTCTTC.

This clone was observed a handful of times. V and J are TRBV9 and TRBJ2-7; D remains unclear. CDR3 length: 17 amino acids. The germline CDR1 and CDR2 sequences are SGDLS and YYNGEE. Trimming pared 0 bases from V and 3 bases from J, leaving 19 bases between. The CDR3 DNA sequence: TGTGCCAGCAGCGTAGGTGTGAGCGAATCATCTTACTACGAGCAGTACTTC. Amino acids: CASSVGVSESSYYEQYF.

V and J are TRBV7-2 and TRBJ1-1, with D perhaps TRBD1 (5 bases). This CDR3 is built from 13 residues. V was trimmed by 3 bases and J by 5 bases, leaving 10 bases between them. From germline, CDR1 is SGHTA and CDR2 FQGNSA. The CDR3 is CASSLAGKTEAFF. Here the CDR3 DNA reads TGTGCCAGCAGCTTGGCAGGGAAGACTGAAGCTTTCTTT.

The table lists this clone with a few counts. The rearrangement joins TRBV11-2 to TRBJ1-4, with 8 bases fitting TRBD1. This CDR3 region has 15 residues. Germline loops: CDR1 SGHAT, CDR2 FQNNGV. The V gene end was trimmed by 5 bases and the J gene end by 5 bases; junction bases not matched to a gene: 7. CDR3 loop: CASSTSGTGNEKLFF. CDR3 coding DNA: TGTGCCAGCAGCACCTCCGGGACAGGAAATGAAAAACTGTTTTTT.